This T cell receptor (beta chain) was recovered during a study of CD8 T cells in Susac syndrome. While CD8+ and CD4+ T cells were isolated negatively, TEMRA cells were enriched by FACS. Random hexamers served to reverse transcribe roughly 0.5 to 1 ug RNA. TCRdb reprocessed the immunoSEQ multiplex PCR reads via MiXCR and lists one record per CDR3 protein. Of 150,000 or so distinct CDR3 sequences listed, about 90% are singletons. The CDR3 is 15 residues long. Germline V CDR1 and CDR2: KGHDR, SFDVKD. With 3 bases clipped from V and 6 bases from J, the junction kept 7 bases outside the gene matches. Source material: CD4+ T cells from PBMCs. The chain is built from TRBV24-1 and TRBJ1-1; 9 bases are a match to TRBD1. The receptor's source is a human donor in good health. This CDR3 reads CATSDAGTGTSEAFF. The CDR3 nucleotides read TGTGCCACCAGTGATGCCGGGACAGGGACGTCTGAAGCTTTCTTT.